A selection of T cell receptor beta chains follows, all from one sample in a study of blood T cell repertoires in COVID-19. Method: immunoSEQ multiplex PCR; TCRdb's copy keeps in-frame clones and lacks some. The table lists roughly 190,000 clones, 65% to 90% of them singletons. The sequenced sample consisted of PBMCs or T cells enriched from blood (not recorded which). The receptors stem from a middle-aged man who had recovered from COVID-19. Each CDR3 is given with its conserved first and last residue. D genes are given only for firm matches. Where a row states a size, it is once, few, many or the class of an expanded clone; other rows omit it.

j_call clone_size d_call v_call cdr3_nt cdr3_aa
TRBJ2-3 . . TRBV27 TGTGCCAGCAGCCCCTCCAGCGCTGATACGCAGTATTTT CASSPSSADTQYF
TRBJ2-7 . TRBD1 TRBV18 TGTGCCAGCTCACGGGGGACAGAGCCTTACGAGCAGTACTTC CASSRGTEPYEQYF
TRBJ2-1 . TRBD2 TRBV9 TGTGCCAGCGGGGGACTAGCGGGAGACCGGGAGCAGTTCTTC CASGGLAGDREQFF
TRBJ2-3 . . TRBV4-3 TGCGCCAGCAGCCAAGTATACTCTGCGGCGGATACGCAGTATTTT CASSQVYSAADTQYF
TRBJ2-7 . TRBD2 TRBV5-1 TGCGCCAGCAGCGGAGGGACTAGCGGGGAAGGATACGAGCAGTACTTC CASSGGTSGEGYEQYF
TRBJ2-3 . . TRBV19 TGTGCCAGTAGTACACCCGGTTGGGGCACGCAGTATTTT CASSTPGWGTQYF
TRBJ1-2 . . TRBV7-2 TGTGCCAGCAGCCCGAACAGAGCTAACTATGGCTACACCTTC CASSPNRANYGYTF
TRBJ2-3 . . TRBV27 TGTGCCAGCAGTCCCAACAGGGGCACAGATACGCAGTATTTT CASSPNRGTDTQYF
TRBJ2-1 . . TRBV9 TGTGCCAGCAGCCCTGTGCGGGACCCAGCGTACAATGAGCAGTTCTTC CASSPVRDPAYNEQFF
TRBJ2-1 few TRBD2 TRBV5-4 TGTGCCAGCAGCGACGGGACTAGTGGCAATGAGCAGTTCTTC CASSDGTSGNEQFF
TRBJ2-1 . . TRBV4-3 TGCGCCAGCAGCCAAGATCGGTCTGACAGGCATCAGTTCTTC CASSQDRSDRHQFF
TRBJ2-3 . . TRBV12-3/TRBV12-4 TGTGCCAGCATCCGGAGTTATTCGGAGACGCAGTATTTT CASIRSYSETQYF
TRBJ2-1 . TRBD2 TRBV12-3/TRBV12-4 TGTGCCAGCAGTTTGGAGCGGGGGGTTGAGCAGTTCTTC CASSLERGVEQFF
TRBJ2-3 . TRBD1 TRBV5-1 TGCGCCAGCAGCTTGGGAGGGGGCGACCTCGGCGATACGCAGTATTTT CASSLGGGDLGDTQYF
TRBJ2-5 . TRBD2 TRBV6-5 TGTGCCAGCAGTTATCTAGCGGGAGGGGAGGGGACCCAGTACTTC CASSYLAGGEGTQYF
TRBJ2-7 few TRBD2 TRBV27 TGTGCCAGCAGTTTATCGTTAGGGGAGGGCCTCTACGAGCAGTACTTC CASSLSLGEGLYEQYF
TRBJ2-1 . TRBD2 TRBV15 TGTGCCACCAGCACAGGACTAGTCCTCAATGAGCAGTTCTTC CATSTGLVLNEQFF
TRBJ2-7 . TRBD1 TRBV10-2 TGCGCCAGCAGTGGTGGACAGGGGGATACCTACGAGCAGTACTTC CASSGGQGDTYEQYF
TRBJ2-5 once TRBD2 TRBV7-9 TGTGCCAGCAGCATCCTAGCGGGAGGGCCCCTAGAGACCCAGTACTTC CASSILAGGPLETQYF